The 26 T cell receptor beta chains below all came from one sample that was sequenced in a study of T cell responses to AZD1222 COVID-19 vaccine. Generated by immunoSEQ multiplex PCR, the TCRdb table keeps only in-frame clones and is missing some. The data hold some 250,000 clones, with 90% to 95% observed a single time. The sequencing here drew on peripheral blood, taken 28 days after the second AZD1222 dose. These receptors were obtained from an adult who received the AZD1222 COVID-19 vaccine.

This clone was counted a few times. The V gene is TRBV28, the J gene TRBJ2-7; 10 bases align to TRBD1. J gave up 6 bases and V 6 bases, and 11 bases lay outside the gene matches. CDR1 is MDHEN, CDR2 SYDVKM, per germline. The CDR3 length is 15 residues. CDR3 sequence: CASSSGTGALVEQYF. CDR3 sequence (DNA): TGTGCCAGCAGCTCCGGGACAGGGGCGTTGGTCGAGCAGTACTTC.

This clone was seen just once. The chain couples TRBV5-1 to TRBJ2-5; maybe TRBD2 (6 bases). The V end lost 6 bases, the J end lost 4 bases, and 16 bases lay between the germline ends. Germline assignment: CDR1 SGHRS and CDR2 YFSETQ. There are 14 residues in the CDR3. Here the CDR3 DNA reads TGCGCCAGCAAGGCCCGGGGGTTAGGAGAGACCCAGTACTTC. Translation: CASKARGLGETQYF.

V and J are TRBV18 and TRBJ2-1; TRBD1 agrees at 7 bases. In germline, CDR1 is KGHSH, CDR2 LQKENI. The CDR3 has 15 residues. Trimming at V came to 3 bases and at J to 9 bases, leaving 11 bases not matched to a gene. The CDR3 is CASSPRQGQVGEQFF. CDR3 DNA sequence: TGTGCCAGCTCACCGCGACAGGGCCAGGTTGGTGAGCAGTTCTTC.

V gene TRBV5-1 combines with J gene TRBJ2-7; no definite D call. Germline assignment: CDR1 SGHRS and CDR2 YFSETQ. This CDR3 has 11 residues. V lost 3 bases, J lost 4 bases, and 5 bases lay in between. The CDR3 DNA sequence: TGCGCCAGCAGCTCCCGGTACGAGCAGTACTTC. Translating gives CASSSRYEQYF.

The rearrangement joins TRBV11-1 to TRBJ2-4, with a possible D match to TRBD1 (5 bases). The CDR3 contains 12 residues. The germline V and J ends were trimmed by 3 bases and 8 bases, with 8 bases remaining between them. In germline, CDR1 is SGHAT, CDR2 FQDESV (reference sequence). Here the CDR3 reads CASSLGHDIQYF. For the CDR3, the DNA is TGTGCCAGCAGCTTGGGGCATGACATTCAGTACTTC.

The chain is built from TRBV7-9 and TRBJ1-3; the D is unclear. The CDR3 runs to 12 residues. In germline, CDR1 is SEHNR, CDR2 FQNEAQ (reference sequence). Trimming shortened V by 5 bases and J by 0 bases, and 2 bases separated the two germline ends. CDR3 amino acids: CASSRSGNTIYF. CDR3 coding DNA: TGTGCCAGCAGCCGCTCTGGAAACACCATATATTTT.

The rearrangement joins TRBV4-1 to TRBJ1-4, with a tentative D call TRBD1 (6 bases). The germline V gene has CDR1 MGHRA and CDR2 YSYEKL. The V end was cut by 1 base, the J end by 8 bases, with 14 bases between. This CDR3 is built from 15 residues. CDR3 region: CASSQVGTPGEKLFF. DNA of the CDR3: TGCGCCAGCAGCCAAGTTGGGACACCGGGGGAAAAACTGTTTTTT.

This chain links TRBV2 with TRBJ2-3, with TRBD2 matching 11 bases. This CDR3 has 14 amino acids. The germline gives CDR1 SNHLY, CDR2 FYNNEI. Losses at the gene ends were 10 bases for V and 0 bases for J; bases not matched to a gene: 3. The CDR3 region has the DNA TGTGCCACTACTAGCGGGGGTAGCACAGATACGCAGTATTTT. This codes for CATTSGGSTDTQYF.

The chain is built from TRBV2 and TRBJ2-7; D unclear. V lost 8 bases, J lost 3 bases, and 11 bases lay in between. From germline, CDR1 is SNHLY and CDR2 FYNNEI. This CDR3 has 12 amino acids. The CDR3 sequence: CASGRPGYEQYF. The CDR3 nucleotides read TGTGCCAGCGGTCGGCCGGGCTACGAGCAGTACTTC.

This CDR3 is CASSQLAGITQYF. The CDR3, as DNA: TGCGCCAGCAGCCAACTAGCGGGAATCACGCAGTATTTT. The chain recombines TRBV4-1 with TRBJ2-3; 9 positions match TRBD2. In germline, CDR1 is MGHRA, CDR2 YSYEKL. Trimming cost V 2 bases and J 9 bases; bases outside gene matches: 3. CDR3 length: 13 residues.

The chain is built from TRBV7-9 and TRBJ2-2; D may be TRBD1 or TRBD2 (5 bases each). V was shortened by 1 base and J by 7 bases, with 13 bases between the two germline ends. The CDR3 length is 15 residues. Per the germline V gene, CDR1 is SEHNR and CDR2 is FQNEAQ (reference sequence). The CDR3 loop is CASSLEFGDGGELFF. In DNA form, the CDR3 reads TGTGCCAGCAGCTTAGAATTCGGGGACGGCGGGGAGCTGTTTTTT.

The count of this clone is one. A read error is possible here, since a much larger clone lies one base away. The chain links TRBV6-5 to TRBJ1-1, with TRBD1 matching 8 bases. The trim removed 0 bases at V and 1 base at J, leaving 1 base unmatched. CDR3 length: 15 residues. CDR1 MNHEY and CDR2 SVGAGI come from the germline V gene. The CDR3 DNA reads as TGTGCCAGCAGTTACTCCGGGACAGGGAACACTGAAGCTTTCTTT. Translating it yields CASSYSGTGNTEAFF.

This clone was counted only a few times. DNA of the CDR3: TGTGCCAGCAGTTACTCGGGAGGACATGAGCAGTTCTTC. Residues: CASSYSGGHEQFF. The chain couples TRBV6-2 or TRBV6-3 to TRBJ2-1; D perhaps matches TRBD2 (6 bases). Germline CDR1 is MNHEY and CDR2 is SVGEGT. The CDR3 is 13 amino acids. V lost 0 bases to trimming and J lost 8 bases, with 8 bases between them.

Concerning this clone: This same CDR3 is encoded by further DNA sequences in the sample. This chain links TRBV7-2 with TRBJ2-7; tentatively, D is TRBD2 (6 bases). Germline CDR1 is SGHTA and CDR2 is FQGNSA. V lost 2 bases to trimming and J lost 0 bases, with 8 bases between them. The CDR3 is 14 amino acids. As DNA, the CDR3 is TGTGCCAGCAGCTTACCCGGGGGCTCCTACGAGCAGTACTTC. Protein sequence: CASSLPGGSYEQYF.

The J gene is TRBJ1-2, the V gene TRBV5-1; 7 positions match TRBD1. The CDR3 length is 14 residues. The V gene's germline CDR1 is SGHRS and CDR2 YFSETQ. V trimming: 3 bases; J trimming: 4 bases; junction bases outside the gene matches: 6. The CDR3, as DNA: TGCGCCAGCAGCTCGTCCGGACAGGTCTATGGCTACACCTTC. It is translated as CASSSSGQVYGYTF.

J is TRBJ1-6 and V is TRBV18, with D tentatively TRBD1 (5 bases). V lost 3 bases and J 7 bases, leaving 10 bases between the germline ends. The CDR3 loop spans 14 amino acids. The germline CDR1 and CDR2 sequences are KGHSH and LQKENI. The CDR3 loop is CASSPKGENSPLHF. CDR3 sequence (DNA): TGTGCCAGCTCACCGAAAGGGGAGAATTCACCCCTCCACTTT.

The chain employs TRBV7-9 and TRBJ2-7; D call uncertain. The V and J ends lost 1 base and 7 bases respectively, with 11 bases between them. The CDR3 runs to 13 residues. Per the germline V gene, CDR1 is SEHNR and CDR2 is FQNEAQ (reference sequence). The CDR3 sequence is CASSLDPAQEQYF. The CDR3, as DNA: TGTGCCAGCAGCTTAGATCCAGCTCAGGAGCAGTACTTC.

J is TRBJ2-7 and V is TRBV11-3; no definite D call. From germline, CDR1 is SGHNT and CDR2 YENEEA. The CDR3 runs 15 residues. Trimming cost V 1 base and J 4 bases, with 14 bases left between them. CDR3 DNA sequence: TGTGCCAGCAGCTTAGGCGGCTCCGGATTATACGAGCAGTACTTC. This encodes CASSLGGSGLYEQYF.

This clone was detected once. The chain carries TRBV6-6 and TRBJ1-5; 9 nucleotides match TRBD1. This CDR3 has 16 amino acids. Looked up from germline, CDR1 is MNHNY and CDR2 is SVGAGI (reference sequence). Trimming at V came to 4 bases and at J to 4 bases, leaving 8 bases not matched to a gene. CDR3 residues: CASSSGTGRRNQPQHF. The CDR3 nucleotides are TGTGCCAGCAGTTCCGGGACAGGGAGACGAAATCAGCCCCAGCATTTT.

The chain carries TRBV27 and TRBJ1-4; 7 nucleotides match TRBD1. The CDR3 loop spans 13 amino acids. Unmatched junction bases numbered 5, after V lost 5 bases and J lost 8 bases. CDR1 and CDR2 (germline): MNHEY, SMNVEV (reference sequence). The chain's CDR3 is CASSPRGPEKLFF. Written as DNA, the CDR3 is TGTGCCAGCAGTCCTAGGGGGCCCGAAAAACTGTTTTTT. The full variable domain, completed using reference TRBV27 and TRBJ1-4, is EAQVTQNPRYLITVTGKKLTVTCSQNMNHEYMSWYRQDPGLGLRQIYYSMNVEVTDKGDVPEGYKVSRKEKRNFPLILESPSPNQTSLYFCASSPRGPEKLFFGSGTQLSVL.

The rearrangement uses TRBV6-5 and TRBJ1-5, with a weak D call TRBD1 (6 bases). Deletions cut 6 bases from V and 7 bases from J, with 16 bases between. The germline gives CDR1 MNHEY, CDR2 SVGAGI. This CDR3 has 14 residues. CDR3 sequence (DNA): TGTGCCAGCAGAAGACCAGGGGTGGGGCAGCCCCAGCATTTT. Translation: CASRRPGVGQPQHF.

The chain links TRBV5-1 to TRBJ2-5; D uncertain. Germline-derived CDR1 and CDR2 are SGHRS and YFSETQ. This CDR3 is 13 amino acids long. The V gene lost 5 bases and the J gene lost 5 bases, with 13 bases spanning the gap. This chain's CDR3 is CASRADLRETQYF. The CDR3 DNA is TGCGCCAGCAGGGCGGATTTACGGGAGACCCAGTACTTC.

This chain links TRBV7-8 with TRBJ2-5, with TRBD2 identical over 7 bases. This CDR3 comprises 13 residues. Germline CDR1 is SGHVS and CDR2 is FQNEAQ. The ends lost 5 bases at V and 5 bases at J; junction bases unmatched: 5. This CDR3 reads CASSPGLRETQYF. The CDR3 DNA reads as TGTGCCAGCAGCCCGGGACTAAGGGAGACCCAGTACTTC. Looking up the rest from reference TRBV7-8 and TRBJ2-5 gives the full variable domain: GAGVSQSPRYKVAKRGQDVALRCDPISGHVSLFWYQQALGQGPEFLTYFQNEAQLDKSGLPSDRFFAERPEGSVSTLKIQRTQQEDSAVYLCASSPGLRETQYFGPGTRLLVL.

This sequence joins TRBV11-3 and TRBJ2-1, with 10 bases lining up with TRBD2. Germline CDR1 and CDR2: SGHNT and YENEEA. CDR3 length: 14 residues. The ends lost 6 bases at V and 5 bases at J; junction bases unmatched: 4. The CDR3 loop reads CASSYGLADNEQFF. The CDR3 region has the DNA TGTGCCAGCAGTTACGGACTAGCGGACAATGAGCAGTTCTTC.

The DNA for the CDR3 is TGTGCCAGCAGCTTAGCACCCTACAATGAGCAGTTCTTC. It translates to CASSLAPYNEQFF. The rearrangement joins TRBV7-3 to TRBJ2-1; D not certain. The V gene lost 2 bases and the J gene lost 2 bases, with 4 bases spanning the gap. The CDR3 has 13 residues. CDR1 and CDR2 from the germline V gene are SGHTA and FQGTGA.

The chain combines TRBV5-1 with TRBJ2-7; D is unresolved. Trimming took 0 bases from V and 7 from J, leaving 11 bases between them. CDR3 length equals 13 residues. The germline gives CDR1 SGHRS, CDR2 YFSETQ. The CDR3 here is CASSLAVAEEQYF. The CDR3 bases are TGCGCCAGCAGCTTGGCGGTGGCTGAGGAGCAGTACTTC. The full variable domain, completed using reference TRBV5-1 and TRBJ2-7, is KAGVTQTPRYLIKTRGQQVTLSCSPISGHRSVSWYQQTPGQGLQFLFEYFSETQRNKGNFPGRFSGRQFSNSRSEMNVSTLELGDSALYLCASSLAVAEEQYFGPGTRLTVT.